The 20 T cell receptor beta chains listed next were all sequenced from one sample in a study of OX40 agonist ivuxolimab in advanced cancers. Some clones are missing from TCRdb's copy, which holds only in-frame ones; the method was immunoSEQ multiplex PCR. This sample has 20,000 to 30,000 clones, with about 85% found just once. Sequencing was performed on CD4+ or CD8+ T cells sorted from blood, taken in a trial of the OX40 agonist ivuxolimab. All receptors come from an adult with an advanced solid tumor such as melanoma, head and neck, liver or kidney cancer.

The chain uses TRBV30 and TRBJ2-1; D is tentatively TRBD1 or TRBD2 (5 bases each). Trimming removed 1 base at V and 5 bases at J, with 18 bases between. Germline CDR1 and CDR2: GTSNPN and SVGIG (reference sequence). The CDR3 has 16 residues. The CDR3 spells CAWSGYGEGIDNEQFF. CDR3 nucleotide sequence: TGTGCCTGGAGTGGGTACGGAGAGGGGATAGACAATGAGCAGTTCTTC.

The rearrangement links TRBV9 to TRBJ2-3; D not certain. V was clipped by 0 bases and J by 0 bases, with 17 bases between them. This CDR3 is built from 18 residues. From germline, CDR1 is SGDLS and CDR2 YYNGEE. The CDR3 is CASSVGTLLKISTDTQYF. The DNA of the CDR3 is TGTGCCAGCAGCGTAGGAACGTTACTAAAGATTAGCACAGATACGCAGTATTTT.

The chain joins TRBV6-6 to TRBJ2-2; D call uncertain. Germline lookup yields CDR1 MNHNY and CDR2 SVGAGI (reference sequence). With 6 bases removed from V and 6 bases from J, the gap between germline ends came to 11 bases. The CDR3 spans 13 residues. This CDR3 reads CASSSGIAGELFF. The CDR3 nucleotides read TGTGCCAGCAGCTCCGGTATAGCCGGGGAGCTGTTTTTT.

The gene calls are TRBV6-1 and TRBJ1-6; D call uncertain. The CDR3 is 16 amino acids. CDR1 is MNHNS, CDR2 SASEGT, per germline. Between the trimmed V and J ends, which lost 1 base and 0 bases, there was a span of 7 bases. In DNA form, the CDR3 reads TGTGCCAGCAGTGAAGGAAGGAGCTCCTATAATTCACCCCTCCACTTT. Protein sequence: CASSEGRSSYNSPLHF.

The V call is TRBV19, the J call TRBJ2-1; D may correspond to TRBD1 or TRBD2 (6 bases each). Germline lookup yields CDR1 LNHDA and CDR2 SQIVND (reference sequence). V dropped 3 bases and J dropped 3 bases, with 15 bases sitting between them. The CDR3 contains 16 residues. CDR3 nucleotides: TGTGCCAGTAGTATTGTAGGGGGGAGTAGCTACAATGAGCAGTTCTTC. As protein: CASSIVGGSSYNEQFF.

The chain combines TRBV10-2 with TRBJ2-5; 9 nucleotides line up with TRBD1. Trimming took 7 bases from V and 2 from J; bases not matched to a gene: 2. Germline CDR1 reads WSHSY; CDR2 reads SAAADI. The CDR3 is 13 residues long. CDR3 nucleotides: TGCGCCAGCACGGACAGGGGACAAGAGACCCAGTACTTC. It specifies CASTDRGQETQYF.

In its sample, this clone was seen once. This chain joins TRBV28 and TRBJ1-2; TRBD1 matches at 11 bases. V shed 6 bases, J shed 2 bases, and the junction held 8 bases outside the gene matches. Germline V gives CDR1 MDHEN, CDR2 SYDVKM. This CDR3 has 16 residues. CDR3 loop: CASSHIRDRGNYGYTF. The CDR3 nucleotides read TGTGCCAGCAGCCACATCCGGGACAGGGGGAACTATGGCTACACCTTC.

The chain employs TRBV14 and TRBJ1-4; a possible D gene is TRBD1 (5 bases). The CDR3 consists of 19 residues. In germline, CDR1 is SGHDN, CDR2 FVKESK. Trimming removed 4 bases from V and 0 bases from J, with 21 bases in between. CDR3 nucleotides: TGTGCCAGCAGCCGATTATCCCGGGACCGCTTAACAACTAATGAAAAACTGTTTTTT. It yields the protein CASSRLSRDRLTTNEKLFF.

CDR3 nucleotide sequence: TGTGCCAGCAGCCGGGGGGGACGGCACCAAGAGACCCAGTACTTC. Translated: CASSRGGRHQETQYF. The chain uses TRBV5-4 and TRBJ2-5; 8 bases fit TRBD2. Germline values: CDR1 SGHNT, CDR2 YYREEE (reference sequence). The CDR3 covers 15 residues. V trimming: 4 bases; J trimming: 0 bases; junction bases outside the gene matches: 5.

The genes are TRBV11-2 and TRBJ2-7; D unclear. The CDR3 has 13 residues. The V gene lost 1 base and the J gene lost 1 base, with 5 bases spanning the gap. Germline V gene data show CDR1 as SGHAT and CDR2 as FQNNGV. DNA for the CDR3: TGTGCCAGCAGCTTAGGGGGATCCTACGAGCAGTACTTC. This sequence encodes CASSLGGSYEQYF.

This chain uses TRBV19 with TRBJ1-5; D possibly corresponds to TRBD1 (5 bases). The CDR3 extends over 15 amino acids. V lost 1 base and J lost 3, with 10 bases in between. Per germline, CDR1 LNHDA and CDR2 SQIVND (reference sequence). The CDR3 is CASSIGGVINQPQHF. CDR3 nucleotide sequence: TGTGCCAGTAGTATAGGAGGGGTTATCAATCAGCCCCAGCATTTT.

The rearrangement joins TRBV2 to TRBJ1-1; the match to TRBD1 covers 7 bases. The CDR3 consists of 14 residues. The trim removed 5 bases at V and 3 bases at J, leaving 6 bases unmatched. Germline CDR1 SNHLY, CDR2 FYNNEI. The CDR3 here is CASSQQGSYTEAFF. The CDR3 nucleotides are TGTGCCAGCAGTCAACAGGGGTCTTACACTGAAGCTTTCTTT.

The CDR3 DNA is TGTGCCAGCAGTTTAAGTCCTCGGGGAGAGACCCAGTACTTC. Protein: CASSLSPRGETQYF. This sequence joins TRBV28 and TRBJ2-5; TRBD2 might be the D (5 bases). CDR1 is MDHEN and CDR2 is SYDVKM in the germline V gene. This CDR3 has 14 residues. V lost 2 bases, J lost 4 bases, and 11 bases lay in between.

This clone was detected a few times. This chain uses TRBV28 with TRBJ2-3, with 15 bases that match TRBD2. The ends lost 5 bases at V and 6 bases at J; junction bases unmatched: 6. This CDR3 has 16 amino acids. CDR1 is MDHEN, CDR2 SYDVKM, per germline. CDR3 in DNA: TGTGCCAGCAGTAAAGGGACTAGCGGGGGGACGGATACGCAGTATTTT. Translating it yields CASSKGTSGGTDTQYF. Based on the CDR3 plus reference TRBV28 and TRBJ2-3, the full variable domain is DVKVTQSSRYLVKRTGEKVFLECVQDMDHENMFWYRQDPGLGLRLIYFSYDVKMKEKGDIPEGYSVSREKKERFSLILESASTNQTSMYLCASSKGTSGGTDTQYFGPGTRLTVL.

This chain uses TRBV28 with TRBJ2-7; TRBD1 is a possible D gene (5 bases). The CDR3 extends over 12 amino acids. V lost 2 bases, J lost 9 bases, and 11 bases lay in between. CDR1 and CDR2 (germline): MDHEN, SYDVKM. This CDR3 is CASSLAGHRQYF. The DNA for the CDR3 is TGTGCCAGCAGTTTAGCAGGGCACCGGCAGTACTTC.

This chain links TRBV5-1 with TRBJ2-5; tentatively, D is TRBD1 (5 bases). This CDR3 is built from 13 residues. The V end lost 2 bases, the J end lost 7 bases, and 12 bases lay between the germline ends. CDR1 and CDR2 (germline): SGHRS, YFSETQ. CDR3 nucleotides: TGCGCCAGCAGCTTCGTAGGGGATCGGACCCAGTACTTC. Its translation: CASSFVGDRTQYF.

The chain carries TRBV7-9 and TRBJ2-1; TRBD2 agrees at 7 bases. The CDR3 length is 16 residues. The ends lost 4 bases at V and 0 bases at J; junction bases unmatched: 6. Per germline, CDR1 SEHNR and CDR2 FQNEAQ (reference sequence). The CDR3 nucleotides are TGTGCCAGCAGCTCGGAGCGGGGTCTCTCCTACAATGAGCAGTTCTTC. Protein product: CASSSERGLSYNEQFF.

The rearrangement links TRBV6-5 to TRBJ1-2, with D possibly being TRBD1 (6 bases). CDR3 length: 13 residues. Germline assignment: CDR1 MNHEY and CDR2 SVGAGI. The V end was cut by 2 bases, the J end by 6 bases, with 10 bases between. The CDR3 sequence is CASSYGQMDGYTF. Here the CDR3 DNA reads TGTGCCAGCAGTTACGGACAGATGGATGGCTACACCTTC.

The chain links TRBV9 to TRBJ1-2, with D unclear. The CDR3 runs 13 residues. With 10 bases removed from V and 7 bases from J, the gap between germline ends came to 20 bases. Germline V gene data show CDR1 as SGDLS and CDR2 as YYNGEE. The CDR3 reads CAGNKDGGGGYTF. DNA for the CDR3: TGTGCCGGCAACAAGGACGGCGGCGGTGGCTACACCTTC.

The J gene is TRBJ2-7, the V gene TRBV6-1; a weak D match, TRBD1 (6 bases). V shed 1 base and J shed 4 bases, with 14 bases lying between them. CDR1 is MNHNS, CDR2 SASEGT, per germline. The CDR3 is made up of 15 amino acids. As DNA, the CDR3 is TGTGCCAGCAGTGAAGGGTGGGCAGGGGAGTACGAGCAGTACTTC. This sequence encodes CASSEGWAGEYEQYF.